This is a list of T cell receptor beta chains from one sample in a study of control samples from healthy donors and cancer patients. Generated by immunoSEQ multiplex PCR, the TCRdb table keeps only in-frame clones and is missing some. The table includes about 130,000 clones, under 95% detected once. The sequenced sample consisted of blood. The receptors come from a man between 18 and 35 years old in good health. CDR3s include the opening cysteine and the closing phenylalanine or tryptophan. The D gene is left open where the match is weak. The listing skips clone size in some rows; elsewhere it reads once, few, many or a size class.

>.|16|once|TRBJ2-4|TRBV4-2
CASSQIAGLAKNIQYF
TGTGCCAGCAGCCAAATCGCGGGATTAGCCAAAAACATTCAGTACTTC
>.|12|.|TRBJ2-4|TRBV6-5
CASSLSPYIQYF
TGTGCCAGCTCCCTTAGTCCATACATTCAGTACTTC
>TRBD1|16|.|TRBJ1-4|TRBV7-6
CASSPRGQPNNEKLFF
TGTGCCAGCAGCCCCCGGGGACAGCCTAACAATGAAAAACTGTTTTTT
>.|13|.|TRBJ1-4|TRBV9
CASSPDGSEKLFF
TGTGCCAGCAGCCCCGATGGGAGTGAAAAACTGTTTTTT
>.|14|.|TRBJ1-5|TRBV19
CASRESGPDQPQHF
TGTGCCAGTAGGGAGAGCGGGCCAGATCAGCCCCAGCATTTT
>.|15|.|TRBJ1-1|TRBV6-5
CASRITGYGGTEAFF
TGTGCCAGCAGGATCACAGGGTACGGTGGCACTGAAGCTTTCTTT
>.|16|.|TRBJ1-3|TRBV12-1
CASKPTNTNSGNTIYF
TGTGCCAGCAAACCCACGAATACTAACTCTGGAAACACCATATATTTT
>.|14|.|TRBJ2-1|TRBV9
CASSAQTSYNEQFF
TGTGCCAGCAGCGCCCAGACTAGTTACAATGAGCAGTTCTTC
>.|13|.|TRBJ2-7|TRBV18
CASSPDSPYEQYF
TGTGCCAGCTCACCGGACAGTCCCTACGAGCAGTACTTC
>.|16|.|TRBJ1-3|TRBV5-1
CASSLAPQGSGNTIYF
TGCGCCAGCAGCTTGGCTCCCCAGGGCTCTGGAAACACCATATATTTT
>.|17|.|TRBJ2-1|TRBV23-1
CASSHHRGWGSYNEQFF
TGCGCCAGCAGTCACCACCGGGGGTGGGGCTCCTACAATGAGCAGTTCTTC
>.|14|.|TRBJ1-2|TRBV29-1
CSVPLQTEPYGYTF
TGCAGCGTTCCCCTGCAGACAGAGCCGTATGGCTACACCTTC
>TRBD2|19|.|TRBJ2-7|TRBV7-6
CASSSGHRTSGGSSYEQYF
TGTGCCAGCAGCTCGGGGCATCGGACTAGCGGGGGGAGCTCCTACGAGCAGTACTTC
>.|12|.|TRBJ1-1|TRBV6-1
CASSDGFRGAFF
TGTGCCAGCAGTGACGGGTTTCGGGGAGCTTTCTTT
>.|16|.|TRBJ2-1|TRBV24-1
CATSDLDREGRSEQFF
TGTGCCACCAGTGATTTAGACAGGGAGGGTAGGAGTGAGCAGTTCTTC
>.|14|.|TRBJ2-5|TRBV3-1/TRBV3-2
CASSQPGGQETQYF
TGTGCCAGCAGCCAGCCAGGAGGCCAAGAGACCCAGTACTTC
>.|15|once|TRBJ1-1|TRBV3-1/TRBV3-2
CASSQVQGGGTEAFF
TGTGCCAGCAGCCAAGTACAGGGAGGCGGCACTGAAGCTTTCTTT
>.|13|.|TRBJ1-6|TRBV7-3
CASSLAMDSPLHF
TGTGCCAGCAGCTTAGCGATGGATTCACCCCTCCACTTT
>TRBD2|16|.|TRBJ2-3|TRBV5-1
CASSLASGGDADTQYF
TGCGCCAGCAGCTTGGCTAGCGGGGGGGACGCAGATACGCAGTATTTT
>TRBD1|12|.|TRBJ2-5|TRBV29-1
CSVARQGQTQYF
TGCAGCGTTGCTAGACAGGGACAGACCCAGTACTTC
>.|13|.|TRBJ2-7|TRBV6-2/TRBV6-3
CASSPSGAKKQYF
TGTGCCAGCAGTCCCTCCGGGGCCAAGAAGCAGTACTTC
>TRBD1|18|.|TRBJ1-2|TRBV7-9
CASSSSDGTARANYGYTF
TGTGCCAGCAGCTCTAGTGACGGGACAGCTCGCGCTAACTATGGCTACACCTTC
>TRBD2|12|.|TRBJ2-3|TRBV5-3
CARSPSSGSRYF
TGTGCCAGAAGTCCGTCTAGCGGGAGCAGGTATTTT
>TRBD1|16|.|TRBJ1-5|TRBV19
CATKDRGAGGNQPQHF
TGTGCCACCAAGGACAGGGGTGCGGGGGGCAATCAGCCCCAGCATTTT
>.|14|.|TRBJ1-1|TRBV7-9
CATRGPAGAAEAFF
TGTGCCACCAGAGGGCCTGCGGGGGCCGCTGAAGCTTTCTTT
>TRBD1|14|.|TRBJ1-4|TRBV5-1
CASSIRQGSEKLFF
TGCGCCAGCAGCATCAGACAGGGTAGTGAAAAACTGTTTTTT
>.|13|.|TRBJ1-1|TRBV7-7
CASSLAPNTEAFF
TGTGCCAGCAGCTTAGCGCCGAACACTGAAGCTTTCTTT